This TCR beta chain was profiled in a study of HIV-infected patients and healthy controls. Roughly three months, about 14 weeks, into antiretroviral therapy, follow-up blood was collected. The repertoire came from unfractionated whole blood and reflected all unsorted peripheral T cells. Points from the study as a whole: Healthy controls shared more CDR3 sequences between individuals than HIV-infected patients did. Significantly higher mean Gini indices appeared in HIV-infected repertoires, possibly reflecting oligoclonality.

This clonotype was observed many times. Its antigen is still unknown. Trimming shortened V by 4 bases and J by 0 bases, and 14 bases separated the two germline ends. There are 16 residues in the CDR3. CDR1 and CDR2 from the germline V gene are SGHTA and FQGTGA. cDNA was made from approximately 500 ng RNA using alpha and beta constant primers. Alpha and beta chain libraries were made separately by chain-specific third strand synthesis with multiplexing indices. TCRdb passed the 5' RACE reads through MiXCR, listing each CDR3 protein once. Here the sample spans fewer than 20,000 distinct CDR3 sequences, about 9% being singletons.

The TCR originated in an adult with HIV infection. The genes are TRBV7-3 and TRBJ2-3; no definite D call. The sample was blood, taken during antiretroviral therapy. In DNA, the CDR3 is TGTGCCAGCAGCTCCAACGTAGTCGCTAGCACAGATACGCAGTATTTT. It is translated as CASSSNVVASTDTQYF.